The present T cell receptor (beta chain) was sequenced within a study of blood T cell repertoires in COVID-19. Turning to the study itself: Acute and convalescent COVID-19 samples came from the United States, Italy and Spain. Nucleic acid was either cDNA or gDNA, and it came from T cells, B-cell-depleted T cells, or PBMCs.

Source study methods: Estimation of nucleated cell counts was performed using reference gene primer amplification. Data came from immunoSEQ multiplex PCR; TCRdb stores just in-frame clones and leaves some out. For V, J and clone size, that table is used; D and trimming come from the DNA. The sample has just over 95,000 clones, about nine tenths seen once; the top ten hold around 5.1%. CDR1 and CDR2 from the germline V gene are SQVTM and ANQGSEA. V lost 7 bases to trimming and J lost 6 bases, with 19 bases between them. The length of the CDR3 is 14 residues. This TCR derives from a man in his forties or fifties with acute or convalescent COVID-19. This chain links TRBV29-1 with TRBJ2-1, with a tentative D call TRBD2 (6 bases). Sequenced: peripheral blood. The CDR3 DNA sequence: TGCAGCGCCCGCGGGACCAATACTCTCAATGAGCAGTTCTTC. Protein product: CSARGTNTLNEQFF.